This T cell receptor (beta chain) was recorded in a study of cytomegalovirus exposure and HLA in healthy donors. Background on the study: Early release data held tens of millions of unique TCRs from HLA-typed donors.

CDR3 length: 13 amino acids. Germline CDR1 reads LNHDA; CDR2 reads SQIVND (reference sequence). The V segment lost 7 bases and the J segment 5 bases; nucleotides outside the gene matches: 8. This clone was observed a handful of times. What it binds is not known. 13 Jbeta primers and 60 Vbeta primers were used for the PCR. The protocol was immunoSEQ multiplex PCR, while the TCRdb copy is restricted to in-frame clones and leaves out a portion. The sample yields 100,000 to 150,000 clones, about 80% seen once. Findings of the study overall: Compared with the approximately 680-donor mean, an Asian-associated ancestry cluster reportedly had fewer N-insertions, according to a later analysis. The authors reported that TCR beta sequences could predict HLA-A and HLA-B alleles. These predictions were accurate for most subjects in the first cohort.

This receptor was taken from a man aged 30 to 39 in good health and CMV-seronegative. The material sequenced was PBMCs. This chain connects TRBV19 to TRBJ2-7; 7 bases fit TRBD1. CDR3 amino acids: CASKILGGHEQYF. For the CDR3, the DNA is TGTGCCAGTAAAATACTAGGGGGCCACGAGCAGTACTTC.